This TCR beta chain was identified in a study of blood T cell repertoires in COVID-19. Across the whole study: The United States, Italy and Spain provided the acute and convalescent COVID-19 samples.

With 7 bases removed from V and 4 bases from J, the gap between germline ends came to 16 bases. Germline loops: CDR1 SQVTM, CDR2 ANQGSEA. The CDR3 is 13 amino acids. Sequenced by immunoSEQ multiplex PCR; TCRdb stores in-frame clones only, minus some. The sample shows approximately 200,000 clones, roughly 87% of them seen only once. Cohort 3 recovery required two negative PCRs, clearance, or symptom resolution. This clone was seen a handful of times. Source material: PBMCs or T cells enriched from blood (not recorded which). The sequence derives from a man aged 25 to 40 who had recovered from COVID-19. This chain connects TRBV29-1 to TRBJ1-1; D is uncertain. For the CDR3, the DNA is TGCAGCGCTGATACAGTGCGGGGCACTGAAGCTTTCTTT. Translation: CSADTVRGTEAFF.